Listed below are T cell receptor beta chains from one sample, sequenced in a study of Ad26.COV2.S vaccination and SARS-CoV-2 variants. TCRdb's table, derived via immunoSEQ multiplex PCR, lists solely in-frame clones and lacks some. This sample has roughly 350,000 clones, with 75% to 90% found just once. This specimen was peripheral blood, taken in a trial of Ad26.COV2.S vaccine versus placebo. These TCRs come from a person aged 18-60 years who received the Ad26.COV2.S COVID-19 vaccine or a placebo. The CDR3 runs from the conserved cysteine through the conserved F or W. A D gene is named only where the DNA matches it firmly. Not all rows give a size; the values are once, few, many and, for expanded clones, a class.

clone_size j_call v_call d_call cdr3_nt cdr3_aa
. TRBJ2-4 TRBV7-2 . TGTGCCAGCAGCTTAGGGCGGACCCCAAATGTCTCTAAAAACATTCAGTACTTC CASSLGRTPNVSKNIQYF
. TRBJ2-5 TRBV7-2 TRBD1 TGTGCCAGCAGCCTCCGTCCCGGGACAGGGGGCAAAGAGACCCAGTACTTC CASSLRPGTGGKETQYF
. TRBJ1-5 TRBV2 TRBD1 TGTGCCAGCAGTGAAGTTTATTGCAGGGGGCTCTCGGCTCAGCCCCAGCATTTT CASSEVYCRGLSAQPQHF
. TRBJ1-4 TRBV5-1 . TGCGCCAGCAGCTCCGGGACATGGGAAGGGAGATCGAATGAAAAACTGTTTTTT CASSSGTWEGRSNEKLFF
. TRBJ1-1 TRBV28 . TGTGCCAGCAGGGCTCAAGGGGGGAACACTGAAGCTTTCTTT CASRAQGGNTEAFF
once TRBJ1-1 TRBV18 . TGTGCCAGCTCACCAAGCCAAGGCCAAACTGAAGCTTTCTTT CASSPSQGQTEAFF
. TRBJ2-7 TRBV7-8 . TGTGCCAGCAGCTCTCAGGTGGGGGCGGACTACGAGCAGTACTTC CASSSQVGADYEQYF
. TRBJ2-7 TRBV19 . TGTGCCAGTAGTACCCCGGCCTCCTACGAGCAGTACTTC CASSTPASYEQYF
. TRBJ2-7 TRBV6-6 . TGTGCCAGCAGTCTAGCACAGGGCCACGAGCAGTACTTC CASSLAQGHEQYF
. TRBJ1-2 TRBV3-1/TRBV3-2 . TGTGCCAGCAGCCCTCACGGGGGCGGCTACACCTTC CASSPHGGGYTF
once TRBJ1-3 TRBV19 TRBD1 TGTGCCTCACGACAGGGGACCCCTGGAAACACCATATATTTT CASRQGTPGNTIYF
. TRBJ1-5 TRBV6-5 . TGTGCCAGCACCACAGGGTTTGGCAATCAGCCCCAGCATTTT CASTTGFGNQPQHF
. TRBJ1-3 TRBV5-5 . TGTGCCAGCAGCTTCGCATCGACAAGCTCTGGAAACACCATATATTTT CASSFASTSSGNTIYF
. TRBJ2-1 TRBV19 . TGTGCCAGCCAGACAGCTAGCGCACGGAATGAGCAGTTCTTC CASQTASARNEQFF
few TRBJ1-6 TRBV6-5 . TGTGCCAGCAGCCCCTTTCAGGGATCCTCATCACCCCTCCACTTT CASSPFQGSSSPLHF
once TRBJ1-5 TRBV5-5 . TGTGCCAGCAGCTCGGTCCACTCAAATCAGCCCCAGCATTTT CASSSVHSNQPQHF
few TRBJ2-7 TRBV24-1 TRBD1 TGTGCCACCAGTGACTGGGACAGCCGAGGCGAGCAGTACTTC CATSDWDSRGEQYF
. TRBJ2-1 TRBV5-1 TRBD2 TGCGCCAGCAGTGGGGCTAGCGGGGGGAATGAGCAGTTCTTC CASSGASGGNEQFF
. TRBJ2-1 TRBV18 TRBD2 TGTGCCAGCTCACCCAAGGGGACTAGGGACAATGAGCAGTTCTTC CASSPKGTRDNEQFF
. TRBJ1-2 TRBV28 . TGTGCCAGCAGTTTCCCCCGTGGTCCAAGGGGCTACACCTTC CASSFPRGPRGYTF
. TRBJ2-5 TRBV6-2/TRBV6-3 TRBD1 TGTGCCAGCAGTGCCCGATCAGGGGGTCGGGAGACCCAGTACTTC CASSARSGGRETQYF
. TRBJ1-1 TRBV21-1 . TGTGCCAGCAGCAAAGTGCATAGACAGCTCACTGAAGCTTTCTTT CASSKVHRQLTEAFF